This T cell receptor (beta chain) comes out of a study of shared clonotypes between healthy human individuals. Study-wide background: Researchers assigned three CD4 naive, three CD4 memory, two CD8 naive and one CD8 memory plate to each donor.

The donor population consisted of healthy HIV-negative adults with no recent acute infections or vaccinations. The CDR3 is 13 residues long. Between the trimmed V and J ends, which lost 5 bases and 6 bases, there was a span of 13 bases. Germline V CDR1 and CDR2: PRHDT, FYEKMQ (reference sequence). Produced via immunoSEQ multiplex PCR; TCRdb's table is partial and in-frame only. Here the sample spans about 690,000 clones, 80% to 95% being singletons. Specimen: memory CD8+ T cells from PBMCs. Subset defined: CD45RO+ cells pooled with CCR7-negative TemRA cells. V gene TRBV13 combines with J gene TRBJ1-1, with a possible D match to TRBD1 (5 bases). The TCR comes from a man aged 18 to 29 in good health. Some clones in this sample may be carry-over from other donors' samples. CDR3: CASSPPPGAEAFF. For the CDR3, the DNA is TGTGCCAGCAGCCCCCCCCCGGGGGCTGAAGCTTTCTTT.